The subject of this entry is one T cell receptor (beta chain). In germline, CDR1 is DFQATT, CDR2 SNEGSKA (reference sequence). The CDR3 consists of 17 residues. V lost 0 bases, J lost 2 bases, and 9 bases stayed unmatched. The sample comes from a study of T-cell reconstitution after alpha-beta-depleted transplantation in children. Using unique molecular identifiers, the investigators prepared the TCRbeta library. TCRdb reprocessed the PCR reads with MiXCR, giving one entry per CDR3 protein. This repertoire shows 400,000 to 500,000 distinct CDR3 sequences, roughly a tenth found once; its top ten account for 5% to 6.5%.

The sequencing used PBMCs from the stem cell graft donor, collected from the stem cell graft. This receptor was obtained from a human donor who donated a stem cell graft to a child with acute myeloid leukemia. The chain uses TRBV20-1 and TRBJ2-5, with 10 bases that match TRBD2. The CDR3 protein is CSARDGLAGVLQETQYF. The CDR3, as DNA: TGCAGTGCTAGAGATGGGCTAGCGGGGGTTCTACAAGAGACCCAGTACTTC.